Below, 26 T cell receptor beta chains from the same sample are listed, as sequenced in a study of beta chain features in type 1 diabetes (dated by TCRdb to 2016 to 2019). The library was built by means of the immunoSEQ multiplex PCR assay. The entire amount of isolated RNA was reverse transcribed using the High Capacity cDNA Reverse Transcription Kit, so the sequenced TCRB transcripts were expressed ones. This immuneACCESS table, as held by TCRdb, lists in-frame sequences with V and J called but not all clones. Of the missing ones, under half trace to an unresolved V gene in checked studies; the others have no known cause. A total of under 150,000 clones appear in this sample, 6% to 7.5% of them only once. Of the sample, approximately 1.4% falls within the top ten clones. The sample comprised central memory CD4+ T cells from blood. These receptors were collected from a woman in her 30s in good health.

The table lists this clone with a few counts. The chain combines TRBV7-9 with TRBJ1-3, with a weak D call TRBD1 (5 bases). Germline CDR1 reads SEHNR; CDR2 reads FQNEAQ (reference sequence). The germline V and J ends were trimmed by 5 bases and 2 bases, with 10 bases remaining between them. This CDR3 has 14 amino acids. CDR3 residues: CASSPGGTGNTIYF. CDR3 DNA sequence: TGTGCCAGCAGCCCGGGGGGAACTGGAAACACCATATATTTT. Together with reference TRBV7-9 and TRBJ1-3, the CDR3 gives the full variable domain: DTGVSQNPRHKITKRGQNVTFRCDPISEHNRLYWYRQTLGQGPEFLTYFQNEAQLEKSRLLSDRFSAERPKGSFSTLEIQRTEQGDSAMYLCASSPGGTGNTIYFGEGSWLTVV.

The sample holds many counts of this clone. The CDR3 bases are TGTGCCAGCAGTGAGGGGGCTGGGGTCGGGCGTGGGCCCCAGCATTTT. Its protein product is CASSEGAGVGRGPQHF. The chain combines TRBV2 with TRBJ1-5; tentative D call: TRBD1 (6 bases). The V end was cut by 3 bases, the J end by 9 bases, with 21 bases between. Germline loops: CDR1 SNHLY, CDR2 FYNNEI. This CDR3 spans 16 amino acids.

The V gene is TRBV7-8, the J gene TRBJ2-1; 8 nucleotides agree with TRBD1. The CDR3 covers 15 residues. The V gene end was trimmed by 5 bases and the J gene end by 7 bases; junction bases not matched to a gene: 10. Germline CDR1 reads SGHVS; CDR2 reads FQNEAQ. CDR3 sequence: CASSQARTGNNEQFF. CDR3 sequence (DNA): TGTGCCAGCAGCCAGGCCCGGACAGGGAATAATGAGCAGTTCTTC.

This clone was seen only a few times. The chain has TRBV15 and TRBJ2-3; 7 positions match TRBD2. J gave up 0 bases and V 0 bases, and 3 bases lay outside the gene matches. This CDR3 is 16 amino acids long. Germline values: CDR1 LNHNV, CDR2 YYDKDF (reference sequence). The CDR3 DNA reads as TGTGCCACCAGCAGAGATCTAGCGGAGAGCACAGATACGCAGTATTTT. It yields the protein CATSRDLAESTDTQYF.

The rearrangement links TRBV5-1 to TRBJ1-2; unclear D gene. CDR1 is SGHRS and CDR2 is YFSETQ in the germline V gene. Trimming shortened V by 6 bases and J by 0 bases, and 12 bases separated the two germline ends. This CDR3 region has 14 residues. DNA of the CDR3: TGCGCCAGCAATTTACAGCCGACTAACTATGGCTACACCTTC. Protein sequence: CASNLQPTNYGYTF.

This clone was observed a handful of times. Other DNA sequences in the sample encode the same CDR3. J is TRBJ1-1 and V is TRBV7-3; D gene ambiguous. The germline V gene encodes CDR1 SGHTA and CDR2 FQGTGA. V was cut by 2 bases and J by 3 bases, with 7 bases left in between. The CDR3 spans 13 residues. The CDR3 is CASSLGEDTEAFF. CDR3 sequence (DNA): TGTGCCAGCAGCTTAGGGGAGGACACTGAAGCTTTCTTT.

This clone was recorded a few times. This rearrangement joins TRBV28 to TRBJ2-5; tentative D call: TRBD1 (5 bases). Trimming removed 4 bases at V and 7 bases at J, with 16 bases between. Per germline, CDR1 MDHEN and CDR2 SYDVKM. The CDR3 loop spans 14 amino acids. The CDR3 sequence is CASSYTQGLMTQYF. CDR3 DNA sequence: TGTGCCAGCAGTTACACCCAGGGTCTTATGACCCAGTACTTC.

The CDR3 is CASREIPRGENTGELFF. Here the CDR3 DNA reads TGTGCCAGTAGGGAGATTCCCCGGGGAGAGAACACCGGGGAGCTGTTTTTT. V and J are TRBV19 and TRBJ2-2, with D tentatively TRBD2 (5 bases). Deletions cut 6 bases from V and 1 base from J, with 18 bases between. This CDR3 has 17 amino acids. Germline V gene sequence: CDR1 LNHDA, CDR2 SQIVND (reference sequence).

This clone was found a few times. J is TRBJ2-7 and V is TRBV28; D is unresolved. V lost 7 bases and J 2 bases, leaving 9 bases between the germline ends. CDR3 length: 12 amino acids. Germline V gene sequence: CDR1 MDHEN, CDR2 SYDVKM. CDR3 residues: CASTAGTYEQYF. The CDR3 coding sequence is TGTGCCAGCACAGCAGGTACCTACGAGCAGTACTTC.

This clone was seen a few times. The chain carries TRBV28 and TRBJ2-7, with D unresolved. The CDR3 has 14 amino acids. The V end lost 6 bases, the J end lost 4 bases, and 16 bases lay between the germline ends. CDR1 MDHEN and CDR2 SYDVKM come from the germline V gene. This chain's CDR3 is CASSPDQVSYEQYF. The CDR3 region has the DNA TGTGCCAGCAGCCCCGATCAGGTTTCGTACGAGCAGTACTTC. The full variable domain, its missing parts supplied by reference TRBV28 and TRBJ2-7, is DVKVTQSSRYLVKRTGEKVFLECVQDMDHENMFWYRQDPGLGLRLIYFSYDVKMKEKGDIPEGYSVSREKKERFSLILESASTNQTSMYLCASSPDQVSYEQYFGPGTRLTVT.

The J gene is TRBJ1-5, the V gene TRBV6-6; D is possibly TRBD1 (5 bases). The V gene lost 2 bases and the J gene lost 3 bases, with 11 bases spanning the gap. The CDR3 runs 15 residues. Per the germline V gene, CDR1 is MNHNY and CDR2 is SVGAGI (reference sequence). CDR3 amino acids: CASSYPGQSNQPQHF. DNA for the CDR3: TGTGCCAGCAGTTACCCCGGACAATCCAATCAGCCCCAGCATTTT.

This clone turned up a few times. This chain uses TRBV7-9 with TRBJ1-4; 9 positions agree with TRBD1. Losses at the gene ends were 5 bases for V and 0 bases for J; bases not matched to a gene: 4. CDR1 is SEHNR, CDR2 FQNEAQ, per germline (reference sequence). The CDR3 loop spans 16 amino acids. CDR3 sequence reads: CASSPRQGATNEKLFF. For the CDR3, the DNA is TGTGCCAGCAGCCCCCGACAGGGGGCAACTAATGAAAAACTGTTTTTT.

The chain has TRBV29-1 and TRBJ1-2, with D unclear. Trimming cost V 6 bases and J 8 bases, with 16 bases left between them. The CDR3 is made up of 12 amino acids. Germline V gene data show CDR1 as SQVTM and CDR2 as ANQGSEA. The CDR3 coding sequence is TGCAGCGTGATCTCCGGGAGAAGGGGCTACACCTTC. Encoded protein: CSVISGRRGYTF.

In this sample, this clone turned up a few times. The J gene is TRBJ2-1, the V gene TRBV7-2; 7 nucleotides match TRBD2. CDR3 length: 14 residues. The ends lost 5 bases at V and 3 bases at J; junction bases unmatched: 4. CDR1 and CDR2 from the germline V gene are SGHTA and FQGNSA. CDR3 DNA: TGTGCCAGCAGCCACGGCGGGAGCTACAATGAGCAGTTCTTC. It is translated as CASSHGGSYNEQFF.

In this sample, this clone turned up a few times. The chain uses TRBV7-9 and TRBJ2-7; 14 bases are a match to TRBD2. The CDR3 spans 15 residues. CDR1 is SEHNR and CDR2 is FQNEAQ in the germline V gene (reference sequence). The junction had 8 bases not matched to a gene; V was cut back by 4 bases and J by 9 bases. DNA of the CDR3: TGTGCCAGCAGCTCTCCGGGACTAGCGGGAGATGTGCAGTACTTC. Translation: CASSSPGLAGDVQYF.

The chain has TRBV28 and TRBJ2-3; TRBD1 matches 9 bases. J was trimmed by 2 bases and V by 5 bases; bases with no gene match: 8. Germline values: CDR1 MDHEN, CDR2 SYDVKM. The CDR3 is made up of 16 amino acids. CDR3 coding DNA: TGTGCCAGCAGTCTCCCGGGACAGGGAAACACAGATACGCAGTATTTT. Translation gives CASSLPGQGNTDTQYF.

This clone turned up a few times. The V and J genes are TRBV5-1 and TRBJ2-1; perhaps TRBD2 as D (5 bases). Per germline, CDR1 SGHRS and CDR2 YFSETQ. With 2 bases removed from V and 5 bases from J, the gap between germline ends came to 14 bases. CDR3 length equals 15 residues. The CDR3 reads CASSFGGSQDNEQFF. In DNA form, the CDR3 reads TGCGCCAGCAGCTTTGGTGGGAGTCAGGACAATGAGCAGTTCTTC.

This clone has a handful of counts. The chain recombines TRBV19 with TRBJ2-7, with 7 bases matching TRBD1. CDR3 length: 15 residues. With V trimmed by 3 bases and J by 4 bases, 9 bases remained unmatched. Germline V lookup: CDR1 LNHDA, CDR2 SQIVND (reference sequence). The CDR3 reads CASSMVRGPPYEQYF. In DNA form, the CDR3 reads TGTGCCAGTAGTATGGTAAGGGGGCCACCTTACGAGCAGTACTTC. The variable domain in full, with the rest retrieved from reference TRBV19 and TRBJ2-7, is DGGITQSPKYLFRKEGQNVTLSCEQNLNHDAMYWYRQDPGQGLRLIYYSQIVNDFQKGDIAEGYSVSREKKESFPLTVTSAQKNPTAFYLCASSMVRGPPYEQYFGPGTRLTVT.

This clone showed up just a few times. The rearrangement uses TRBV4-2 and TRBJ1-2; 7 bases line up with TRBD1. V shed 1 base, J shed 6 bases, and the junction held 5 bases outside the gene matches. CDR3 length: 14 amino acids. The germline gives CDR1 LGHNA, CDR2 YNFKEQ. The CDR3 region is CASSQGRTGDGYTF. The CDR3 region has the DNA TGTGCCAGCAGCCAAGGTAGAACAGGGGATGGCTACACCTTC.

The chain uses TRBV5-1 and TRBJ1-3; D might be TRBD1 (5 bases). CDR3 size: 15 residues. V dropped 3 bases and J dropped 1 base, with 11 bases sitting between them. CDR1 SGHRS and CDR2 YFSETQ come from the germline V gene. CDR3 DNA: TGCGCCAGCAGCTACTCCCAGGGTTCTGGAAACACCATATATTTT. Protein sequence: CASSYSQGSGNTIYF.

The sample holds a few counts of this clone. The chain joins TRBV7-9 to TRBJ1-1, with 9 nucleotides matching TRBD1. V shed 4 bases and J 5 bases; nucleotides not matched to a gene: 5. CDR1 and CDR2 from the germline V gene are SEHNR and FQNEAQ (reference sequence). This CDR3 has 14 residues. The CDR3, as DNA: TGTGCCAGCAGCTGGGGACAGGGTGGGACTGAAGCTTTCTTT. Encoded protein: CASSWGQGGTEAFF.

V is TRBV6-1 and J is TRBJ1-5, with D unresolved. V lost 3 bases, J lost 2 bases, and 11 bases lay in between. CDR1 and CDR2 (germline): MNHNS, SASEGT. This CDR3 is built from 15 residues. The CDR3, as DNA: TGTGCCAGCAGTGATGAGGGTACGGGCAATCAGCCCCAGCATTTT. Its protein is CASSDEGTGNQPQHF.

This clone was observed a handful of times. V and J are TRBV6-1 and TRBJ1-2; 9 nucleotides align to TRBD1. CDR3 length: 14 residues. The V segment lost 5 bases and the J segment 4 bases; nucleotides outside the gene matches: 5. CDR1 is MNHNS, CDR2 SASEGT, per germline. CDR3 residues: CASSWDRAAYGYTF. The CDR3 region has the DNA TGTGCCAGCAGTTGGGACAGGGCGGCCTATGGCTACACCTTC.

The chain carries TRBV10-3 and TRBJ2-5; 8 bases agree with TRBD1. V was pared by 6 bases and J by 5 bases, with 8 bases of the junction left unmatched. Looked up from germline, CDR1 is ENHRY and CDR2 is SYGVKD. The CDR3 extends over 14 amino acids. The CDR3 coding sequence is TGTGCCATCAGAAGCGACAGGGGAGACGAGACCCAGTACTTC. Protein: CAIRSDRGDETQYF.

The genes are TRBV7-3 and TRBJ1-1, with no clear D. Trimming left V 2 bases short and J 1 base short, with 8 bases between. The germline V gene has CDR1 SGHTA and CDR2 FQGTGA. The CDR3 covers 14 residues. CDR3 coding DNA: TGTGCCAGCAGCTTAGTCCCCGGGAACACTGAAGCTTTCTTT. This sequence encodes CASSLVPGNTEAFF. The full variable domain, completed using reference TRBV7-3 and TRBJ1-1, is GAGVSQTPSNKVTEKGKYVELRCDPISGHTALYWYRQSLGQGPEFLIYFQGTGAADDSGLPNDRFFAVRPEGSVSTLKIQRTERGDSAVYLCASSLVPGNTEAFFGQGTRLTVV.

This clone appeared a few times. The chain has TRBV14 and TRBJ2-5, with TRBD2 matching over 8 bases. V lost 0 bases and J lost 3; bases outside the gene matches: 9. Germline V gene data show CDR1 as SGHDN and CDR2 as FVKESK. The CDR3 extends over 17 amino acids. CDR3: CASSQDWGTSGKETQYF. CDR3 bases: TGTGCCAGCAGCCAAGATTGGGGTACTAGCGGAAAAGAGACCCAGTACTTC.